One and the same sample provided the 5 T cell receptor beta chains below, sequenced in a study of persistence of HIV-infected CD4 T cells. This nonspecific control used anti-CD3/anti-CD28 bead stimulation of CD4+ T cells. Responding CD4+ T cells were sorted by upregulation of both CD40 ligand and CD69. Sequencing used immunoSEQ version 4 in survey mode. TCRdb's copy holds only in-frame clones and misses some; the assay was immunoSEQ multiplex PCR. The data show around 40,000 clones, less than 90% seen once. Their recognized antigens are unknown. The sequences come from CD4+ T cells sorted from PBMCs after 18-hour stimulation, collected from a patient who received antiretroviral therapy. These receptors were obtained from an adult woman with HIV who was CMV-seropositive.

This chain uses TRBV9 with TRBJ1-6; TRBD1 might be the D (6 bases). Deletions cut 3 bases from V and 7 bases from J, with 14 bases between. Germline lookup yields CDR1 SGDLS and CDR2 YYNGEE. The CDR3 extends over 15 amino acids. CDR3 nucleotides: TGTGCCAGCAGCGGATCCAGGGGTGGGAATTCACCCCTCCACTTT. Translation gives CASSGSRGGNSPLHF. The variable domain in full, with the rest retrieved from reference TRBV9 and TRBJ1-6, is DSGVTQTPKHLITATGQRVTLRCSPRSGDLSVYWYQQSLDQGLQFLIQYYNGEERAKGNILERFSAQQFPDLHSELNLSSLELGDSALYFCASSGSRGGNSPLHFGNGTRLTVT.

The rearrangement joins TRBV3-1 (or the pseudogene TRBV3-2) to TRBJ2-7, with 13 bases matching TRBD2. With 4 bases clipped from V and 6 bases from J, the junction kept 6 bases outside the gene matches. This CDR3 comprises 15 residues. Germline V CDR1 and CDR2: LGHDT, YNNKEL (reference sequence). DNA of the CDR3: TGTGCCAGCAGCCTCGGGACTAGCGGGGTCCTCGAGCAGTACTTC. The encoded protein is CASSLGTSGVLEQYF.

This clone appeared a single time. The rearrangement uses TRBV2 and TRBJ1-5; D not resolved. Trimming stripped 6 bases from V and 11 bases from J, with 8 bases between. The germline V gene encodes CDR1 SNHLY and CDR2 FYNNEI. This CDR3 is built from 10 residues. The CDR3 loop is CASRGKAQHF. For the CDR3, the DNA is TGTGCCAGCAGGGGGAAAGCCCAGCATTTT.

V usage is TRBV27 and J usage is TRBJ1-2, with D maybe TRBD1 (6 bases). Germline V gene lookup returns CDR1 MNHEY and CDR2 SMNVEV (reference sequence). V dropped 2 bases and J dropped 3 bases, with 16 bases sitting between them. This CDR3 spans 16 amino acids. CDR3: CASSLKGGGTHYGYTF. CDR3 nucleotide sequence: TGTGCCAGCAGTTTAAAGGGCGGGGGCACCCACTATGGCTACACCTTC.

The sample holds a few counts of this clone. The chain has TRBV3-1 (or the pseudogene TRBV3-2) and TRBJ2-2, with D hard to call. The CDR3 runs to 14 residues. The germline V gene has CDR1 LGHDT and CDR2 YNNKEL (reference sequence). Trimming cost V 3 bases and J 6 bases, with 11 bases left between them. The CDR3 spells CASSHGVQAGELFF. CDR3 sequence (DNA): TGTGCCAGCAGCCATGGGGTGCAGGCCGGGGAGCTGTTTTTT.